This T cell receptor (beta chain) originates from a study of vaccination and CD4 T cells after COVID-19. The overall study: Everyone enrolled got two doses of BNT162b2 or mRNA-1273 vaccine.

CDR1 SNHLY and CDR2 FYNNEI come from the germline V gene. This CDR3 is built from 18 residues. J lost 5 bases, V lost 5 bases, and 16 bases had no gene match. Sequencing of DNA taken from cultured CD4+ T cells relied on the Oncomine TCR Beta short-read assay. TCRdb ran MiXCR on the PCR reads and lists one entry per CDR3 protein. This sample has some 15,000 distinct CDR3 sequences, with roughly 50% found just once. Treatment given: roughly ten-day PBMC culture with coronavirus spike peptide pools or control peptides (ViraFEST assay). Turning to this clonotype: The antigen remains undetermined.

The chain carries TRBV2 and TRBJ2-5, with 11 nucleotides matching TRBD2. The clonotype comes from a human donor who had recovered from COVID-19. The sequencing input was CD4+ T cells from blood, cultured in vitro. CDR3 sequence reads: CASSPNLLAGDPPETQYF. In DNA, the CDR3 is TGTGCCAGCAGTCCCAATCTACTAGCGGGAGACCCCCCGGAGACCCAGTACTTC.